This T cell receptor beta chain was sequenced during a study of blood T cell repertoires in COVID-19. Study-wide context: Donors in the United States, Italy and Spain gave samples during acute or convalescent COVID-19. Sources were T cells, B-cell-depleted T cells, or PBMCs; the material itself was cDNA or gDNA.

Per the study methods: For nucleated cells, counts were estimated from reference gene primer amplification. The protocol was immunoSEQ multiplex PCR, while the TCRdb copy is restricted to in-frame clones and leaves out a portion. Clone size and the V and J calls come from that table; the DNA yielded D and trimming. The table lists 250,000 or so clones, around 79% of them singletons, with 3.3% in the top ten. The V segment lost 0 bases and the J segment 6 bases; nucleotides outside the gene matches: 4. This CDR3 is 16 amino acids long. Germline V gene lookup returns CDR1 ENHRY and CDR2 SYGVKD. The chain recombines TRBV10-3 with TRBJ2-2; TRBD2 agrees at 10 bases. This TCR came from an elderly woman with acute or convalescent COVID-19. The material sequenced was peripheral blood. The CDR3 here is CAISESASGRAGELFF. The CDR3 bases are TGTGCCATCAGTGAGTCGGCTAGCGGGAGAGCCGGGGAGCTGTTTTTT.